This passage covers 14 T cell receptor beta chains from one sample sequenced in a study of T cell responses to AZD1222 COVID-19 vaccine. Measured with immunoSEQ multiplex PCR; TCRdb has only the in-frame clones, and not every one. The repertoire holds 20,000 to 25,000 clones, with approximately 86% as singletons. Specimen: peripheral blood, collected on day 0 of AZD1222 vaccination. Every receptor here comes from an adult in good health.

This clone was seen only a few times. The chain combines TRBV28 with TRBJ1-3, with TRBD1 as a possible D gene (5 bases). Germline values: CDR1 MDHEN, CDR2 SYDVKM. CDR3 length equals 14 residues. With 10 bases removed from V and 8 bases from J, the gap between germline ends came to 21 bases. The CDR3 here is CATFGDRSIYTIYF. The CDR3 coding sequence is TGTGCCACCTTTGGGGACCGTTCTATATACACCATATATTTT.

The chain recombines TRBV7-2 with TRBJ1-3, with D perhaps TRBD1 (6 bases). Germline assignment: CDR1 SGHTA and CDR2 FQGNSA. With 5 bases removed from V and 5 bases from J, the gap between germline ends came to 16 bases. CDR3 length: 15 residues. The CDR3: CASSHSRGIRNTIYF. In DNA form, the CDR3 reads TGTGCCAGCAGCCACTCCAGGGGAATCCGAAACACCATATATTTT.

The genes are TRBV9 and TRBJ2-2, with 7 bases fitting TRBD1. This CDR3 has 16 amino acids. Germline assignment: CDR1 SGDLS and CDR2 YYNGEE. V was pared by 3 bases and J by 6 bases, with 11 bases of the junction left unmatched. In nucleotides, the CDR3 is TGTGCCAGCAGCGACCGTCCCGGGACAGTGTCCGGGGAGCTGTTTTTT. The encoded protein is CASSDRPGTVSGELFF.

The chain has TRBV30 and TRBJ2-7, with no clear D. The CDR3 runs 14 residues. CDR1 is GTSNPN, CDR2 SVGIG, per germline (reference sequence). V lost 1 base, J lost 2 bases, and 12 bases lay in between. In nucleotides, the CDR3 is TGTGCCTGGAGTGACCCCGAGGCCACCTACGAGCAGTACTTC. Its translation is CAWSDPEATYEQYF.

The chain couples TRBV6-1 to TRBJ2-3, with 11 bases lining up with TRBD2. J gave up 3 bases and V 4 bases, and 6 bases lay outside the gene matches. Germline V gene data show CDR1 as MNHNS and CDR2 as SASEGT. The CDR3 is 16 amino acids. CDR3 residues: CASSARSGGATDTQYF. The CDR3 nucleotides are TGTGCCAGCAGTGCCCGTAGCGGGGGGGCAACAGATACGCAGTATTTT.

V gene TRBV5-1 combines with J gene TRBJ1-4, with D possibly matching TRBD1 (6 bases). Trimming left V 5 bases short and J 2 bases short, with 13 bases between. There are 15 residues in the CDR3. CDR1 SGHRS and CDR2 YFSETQ come from the germline V gene. The CDR3 DNA sequence: TGCGCCAGCAGGGTCGGGGGGCCCACTAATGAAAAACTGTTTTTT. Amino acid sequence: CASRVGGPTNEKLFF. Drawing the rest from reference TRBV5-1 and TRBJ1-4, the complete variable domain is KAGVTQTPRYLIKTRGQQVTLSCSPISGHRSVSWYQQTPGQGLQFLFEYFSETQRNKGNFPGRFSGRQFSNSRSEMNVSTLELGDSALYLCASRVGGPTNEKLFFGSGTQLSVL.

In its sample, this clone was seen a few times. The rearrangement uses TRBV4-1 and TRBJ1-2; D is undetermined. The length of the CDR3 is 13 residues. Germline V gives CDR1 MGHRA, CDR2 YSYEKL. The germline V and J ends were trimmed by 3 bases and 9 bases, with 14 bases remaining between them. CDR3 sequence reads: CASSHDYGFRYTF. In nucleotides, the CDR3 is TGCGCCAGCAGCCATGATTACGGATTTCGCTACACCTTC.

The chain couples TRBV5-6 to TRBJ1-2, with D unresolved. The CDR3 has 13 residues. V shed 3 bases and J shed 10 bases, with 16 bases lying between them. CDR1 and CDR2 from the germline V gene are SGHDT and YYEEEE. CDR3 sequence (DNA): TGTGCCAGCAGCTCCGGACGAATGAGAGTCTACACCTTC. Amino acid sequence: CASSSGRMRVYTF.

V usage is TRBV9 and J usage is TRBJ2-2; D is perhaps TRBD1 (5 bases). The CDR3 is 17 residues long. Germline CDR1 SGDLS, CDR2 YYNGEE. Trimming removed 0 bases from V and 3 bases from J, with 15 bases in between. The CDR3 DNA sequence: TGTGCCAGCAGCGTAGAGGGTAGGGGATCGGACACCGGGGAGCTGTTTTTT. Translating gives CASSVEGRGSDTGELFF. Looking up the rest from reference TRBV9 and TRBJ2-2 gives the full variable domain: DSGVTQTPKHLITATGQRVTLRCSPRSGDLSVYWYQQSLDQGLQFLIQYYNGEERAKGNILERFSAQQFPDLHSELNLSSLELGDSALYFCASSVEGRGSDTGELFFGEGSRLTVL.

The chain joins TRBV6-2 or TRBV6-3 to TRBJ1-3; unclear D gene. This CDR3 has 12 amino acids. V was trimmed by 2 bases and J by 8 bases, leaving 7 bases between them. Germline assignment: CDR1 MNHEY and CDR2 SVGEGT. The CDR3: CASSYVTDTIYF. DNA of the CDR3: TGTGCCAGCAGTTACGTGACGGACACCATATATTTT.

Here the CDR3 reads CASSQGGASNYGYTF. CDR3 DNA: TGTGCCAGCAGCCAGGGAGGGGCCTCCAACTATGGCTACACCTTC. This chain joins TRBV3-1 (or the pseudogene TRBV3-2) and TRBJ1-2, with D possibly matching TRBD1 (5 bases). The germline V and J ends were trimmed by 3 bases and 2 bases, with 13 bases remaining between them. The CDR3 is made up of 15 amino acids. Germline loops: CDR1 LGHDT, CDR2 YNNKEL (reference sequence).

This clone was counted between two and nine times. The chain recombines TRBV13 with TRBJ1-2; possible D gene TRBD1, 5 bases. This CDR3 is built from 16 residues. Germline V gene data show CDR1 as PRHDT and CDR2 as FYEKMQ (reference sequence). V dropped 6 bases and J dropped 1 base, with 18 bases sitting between them. Written as DNA, the CDR3 is TGTGCCAGCAGATGGCGAGGGTCGGGGGTTAACTATGGCTACACCTTC. This gives the protein CASRWRGSGVNYGYTF.

This clone appeared once. This sequence joins TRBV19 and TRBJ2-1, with 10 bases matching TRBD2. This CDR3 region has 15 residues. J lost 9 bases, V lost 5 bases, and 10 bases had no gene match. Germline CDR1 and CDR2: LNHDA and SQIVND (reference sequence). The CDR3 nucleotides read TGTGCCAGTAGTCCACTAGCGGGGTGGGGAGGTGAGCAGTTCTTC. It translates to CASSPLAGWGGEQFF.

The chain joins TRBV7-8 to TRBJ2-3, with 7 bases identical to TRBD1. The CDR3 extends over 16 amino acids. Trimming took 5 bases from V and 4 from J; bases not matched to a gene: 12. Germline CDR1 is SGHVS and CDR2 is FQNEAQ. CDR3 sequence (DNA): TGTGCCAGCAGCGCGACCGGGACAGACTCTTCAGATACGCAGTATTTT. Translating it yields CASSATGTDSSDTQYF.